This is a list of T cell receptor beta chains from one sample in a study of CD8 T cells in Susac syndrome. TCRdb reprocessed the immunoSEQ multiplex PCR reads via MiXCR and lists one record per CDR3 protein. Of 130,000 or so distinct CDR3 sequences listed, roughly 80% are singletons. Sequenced: CD8+ T cells from PBMCs. These receptors were taken from a human donor with multiple sclerosis. The CDR3 runs from the conserved cysteine through the conserved F or W. A D gene is named only where the DNA matches it firmly. Clone size is shown for a subset of rows, as once, few, many or a class of expanded clone.

V	J	size	D	DNA	CDR3
TRBV19	TRBJ2-5	-	TRBD2	TGTGCCAGTAACTCGGGAGGGGGCCAAGAGACCCAGTACTTC	CASNSGGGQETQYF
TRBV5-6	TRBJ1-5	-	-	TGTGCCAGCAGCTTATCAAGTCTCAATCAGCCCCAGCATTTT	CASSLSSLNQPQHF
TRBV29-1	TRBJ2-1	-	TRBD1	TGCAGCGTCCCCGGGACAGACAACTACAATGAGCAGTTCTTC	CSVPGTDNYNEQFF
TRBV30	TRBJ1-2	-	TRBD1	TGTGCCTGGGAAGGCCAGACAGGGGAGGGCTATGGCTACACCTTC	CAWEGQTGEGYGYTF
TRBV6-5	TRBJ1-2	-	-	TGTGCCAGCAGTCCCCAGAGCTACTATGGCTACACCTTC	CASSPQSYYGYTF
TRBV5-5	TRBJ2-1	once	-	TGTGCCAGCAGCTTACCAGATCGCTCCTACAATGAGCAGTTCTTC	CASSLPDRSYNEQFF
TRBV27	TRBJ2-1	-	TRBD1	TGTGCCAGCACAACAGGGGCTGATGAGCAGTTCTTC	CASTTGADEQFF
TRBV12-3/TRBV12-4	TRBJ2-3	few	TRBD2	TGTGCCAGCAGAACCGGGACTAGCGGCACAGATACGCAGTATTTT	CASRTGTSGTDTQYF
TRBV6-5	TRBJ2-7	few	-	TGTGCCAGCAGCCTACGGGGGGCGGGCTACGAGCAGTACTTC	CASSLRGAGYEQYF
TRBV5-4	TRBJ2-3	-	-	TGTGCCAGCAGCTTGGCTCGGGCACACCCGATAGCAGATACGCAGTATTTT	CASSLARAHPIADTQYF
TRBV5-1	TRBJ2-7	-	-	TGCGCCAGCAAAAACCCCACCTACGAGCAGTACTTC	CASKNPTYEQYF
TRBV27	TRBJ2-4	-	TRBD2	TGTGCCAGCAGTCCACAACTAGCGGGGGAAGACATTCAGTACTTC	CASSPQLAGEDIQYF
TRBV4-1	TRBJ1-2	-	-	TGCGCCAGCAGCCCACCAGGAGGCTTCGATGGCTACACCTTC	CASSPPGGFDGYTF
TRBV5-6	TRBJ2-5	-	-	TGTGCCAGCAGCTTCCTTCCAATTCCGGGACGGAAAATCGGAGAGACCCAGTACTTC	CASSFLPIPGRKIGETQYF
TRBV5-1	TRBJ2-7	-	-	TGCGCCAGCAGCTTGGCCCCGACCGGCTACGAGCAGTACTTC	CASSLAPTGYEQYF
TRBV2	TRBJ2-7	-	TRBD1	TGTGCGAAAAGACAGGGGGCTGGGTACGAGCAGTACTTC	CAKRQGAGYEQYF
TRBV6-2/TRBV6-3	TRBJ2-7	once	-	TGTGCCAGCAGGTCTCTCTCTCCGGGTCCGCTACACGAGCAGTACTTC	CASRSLSPGPLHEQYF
TRBV14	TRBJ2-1	-	-	TGTGCCAGCAGCCAAACTGGAGCGTACAATGGGCAGTTCTTC	CASSQTGAYNGQFF
TRBV2	TRBJ2-1	-	-	TGTGCCAGCACCCGATCTGTAGACAGAACGAAATACAATGAGCAGTTCTTC	CASTRSVDRTKYNEQFF
TRBV27	TRBJ2-1	-	TRBD1	TGTGCCAGCAGTTCATCCGGGACAGGGGTAAATGAGCAGTTCTTC	CASSSSGTGVNEQFF
TRBV4-1	TRBJ1-2	-	-	TGCGCCAGCAGCCAAGTTGCAGATTACTATGGCTACACCTTC	CASSQVADYYGYTF
TRBV7-2	TRBJ2-7	-	TRBD1	TGTGCCAGCAGCTTAGGAGCAGGGGGCCGTGGGTACGAGCAGTACTTC	CASSLGAGGRGYEQYF
TRBV13	TRBJ1-2	-	-	TGTGCCAGCAGCCTAGGGGTCTCCTATGGCTACACCTTC	CASSLGVSYGYTF
TRBV5-6	TRBJ2-1	-	-	TGTGCCAGCAGCTTGGCCACAGGGACCAACTGGTACAATGAGCAGTTCTTC	CASSLATGTNWYNEQFF
TRBV7-9	TRBJ2-1	-	TRBD2	TGTGCCAGCAGCTTTCTAGCGGGGCCAGGGCATGAGCAGTTCTTC	CASSFLAGPGHEQFF
TRBV18	TRBJ1-1	-	-	TGTGCCAGCTCACCCGGGCCAGGGGACTTGAACACTGAAGCTTTCTTT	CASSPGPGDLNTEAFF
TRBV7-9	TRBJ2-3	-	TRBD2	TGTGCCAGCAGCTCGCGGACTAGCGGGAGTATTACGCAGTATTTT	CASSSRTSGSITQYF
TRBV27	TRBJ1-4	-	-	TGTGCCAGCAGTTCCTATGGGGGCATTAATGAAAAACTGTTTTTT	CASSSYGGINEKLFF
TRBV23-1	TRBJ1-2	-	-	TGCGCCAGCAGTCACGCCCGGACAGCCATTTATGGCTACACCTTC	CASSHARTAIYGYTF
TRBV27	TRBJ2-1	-	-	TGTGCCAGCAGTTTATTCGATCTACGGGGCGGTTCCTACAATGAGCAGTTCTTC	CASSLFDLRGGSYNEQFF
TRBV7-3	TRBJ1-6	-	-	TGTGCCAGCAGCGAGGCAAGGCGGGATTCACCCCTCCACTTT	CASSEARRDSPLHF
TRBV7-9	TRBJ2-1	-	TRBD1	TGTGCCAGCAGCCCCCGAGACAGGGGTGGCAATGAGCAGTTCTTC	CASSPRDRGGNEQFF
TRBV4-1	TRBJ1-1	few	-	TGCGCCAGCAGCCTCGAGGACAGCCGTAACACTGAAGCTTTCTTT	CASSLEDSRNTEAFF
TRBV12-3/TRBV12-4	TRBJ2-1	few	-	TGTGCCAGCAGTTCCTTCGTCTATGAGCAGTTCTTC	CASSSFVYEQFF
TRBV6-2/TRBV6-3	TRBJ2-2	-	-	TGTGCCAGCAGTTACGGATGGCGGGAATCCACCGGGGAGCTGTTTTTT	CASSYGWRESTGELFF